This note documents a single T cell receptor beta chain sequence. The germline V gene encodes CDR1 KGHSH and CDR2 LQKENI. V lost 2 bases to trimming and J lost 3 bases, with 13 bases between them. The CDR3 has 15 residues. This sample is part of a study of technical replicates of blood from four donors. Profiling relied on immunoSEQ multiplex PCR, and the TCRdb table lists in-frame clones only, not all of them. Seen here are about 74,000 clones, approximately 95% observed once, and the top ten hold roughly 0.24%. The chain employs TRBV18 and TRBJ1-1; D is unresolved. Sequencing was performed on T cells isolated from PBMCs. This TCR came from a human donor in good health. CDR3 amino acids: CASSPSIQTHTEAFF. Here the CDR3 DNA reads TGTGCCAGCTCACCATCAATCCAGACACACACTGAAGCTTTCTTT.